The 14 T cell receptor beta chains listed next were all sequenced from one sample in a study of blood T cell repertoires in COVID-19. Libraries were prepared by immunoSEQ multiplex PCR; TCRdb keeps only in-frame clonotypes and omits some of them. The sample includes roughly 500,000 clones, over 75% of them seen just once. Sequenced material: PBMCs or T cells enriched from blood (not recorded which). These receptors were taken from a woman between 40 and 55 years old who had recovered from COVID-19.

The chain recombines TRBV5-1 with TRBJ2-5; TRBD2 aligns across 7 bases. Per the germline V gene, CDR1 is SGHRS and CDR2 is YFSETQ. V trimming: 6 bases; J trimming: 2 bases; junction bases outside the gene matches: 16. This CDR3 comprises 17 residues. CDR3 DNA: TGCGCCAGCAAAGGAGGAGTCGCTAGCGGATTTCAAGAGACCCAGTACTTC. Protein product: CASKGGVASGFQETQYF. Full variable domain (rest looked up from reference TRBV5-1 and TRBJ2-5): KAGVTQTPRYLIKTRGQQVTLSCSPISGHRSVSWYQQTPGQGLQFLFEYFSETQRNKGNFPGRFSGRQFSNSRSEMNVSTLELGDSALYLCASKGGVASGFQETQYFGPGTRLLVL.

The chain uses TRBV3-1 (or the pseudogene TRBV3-2) and TRBJ2-2; possible D gene TRBD1, 5 bases. V was pared by 4 bases and J by 2 bases, with 17 bases between. The length of the CDR3 is 17 residues. CDR1 is LGHDT, CDR2 YNNKEL, per germline (reference sequence). The CDR3 here is CASSLQDQGFNTGELFF. The CDR3 DNA follows: TGTGCCAGCAGCCTCCAAGATCAGGGATTTAACACCGGGGAGCTGTTTTTT.

J is TRBJ1-2 and V is TRBV19; D is perhaps TRBD1 (5 bases). The CDR3 consists of 13 residues. V lost 5 bases to trimming and J lost 11 bases, with 18 bases between them. Germline CDR1 is LNHDA and CDR2 is SQIVND (reference sequence). CDR3 sequence (DNA): TGTGCCAGTAGTGTGTCGGGACCGGGGACTTACACCTTC. Encoded protein: CASSVSGPGTYTF.

J is TRBJ2-1 and V is TRBV27, with 9 bases aligning to TRBD2. Germline lookup yields CDR1 MNHEY and CDR2 SMNVEV (reference sequence). This CDR3 has 16 amino acids. With V trimmed by 1 base and J by 6 bases, 7 bases remained unmatched. The CDR3 loop is CASSLYLAGLSNEQFF. CDR3 in DNA: TGTGCCAGCAGTTTATATCTAGCGGGACTCTCCAATGAGCAGTTCTTC.

This clone was detected once. The chain links TRBV9 to TRBJ1-2; TRBD1 matches 7 bases. This CDR3 is built from 15 residues. Germline V gives CDR1 SGDLS, CDR2 YYNGEE. The junction had 10 bases not matched to a gene; V was cut back by 4 bases and J by 4 bases. The CDR3 nucleotides are TGTGCCAGCAGCCTCAATAACAGGGGCTCCTATGGCTACACCTTC. It is translated as CASSLNNRGSYGYTF.

The chain recombines TRBV5-1 with TRBJ2-5, with D possibly matching TRBD1 (5 bases). Germline V lookup: CDR1 SGHRS, CDR2 YFSETQ. Trimming shortened V by 5 bases and J by 3 bases, and 11 bases separated the two germline ends. This CDR3 comprises 13 residues. The CDR3 sequence is CASRLFREETQYF. CDR3 sequence (DNA): TGCGCCAGCAGGCTGTTCAGGGAAGAGACCCAGTACTTC. Full variable domain (missing parts from reference TRBV5-1 and TRBJ2-5): KAGVTQTPRYLIKTRGQQVTLSCSPISGHRSVSWYQQTPGQGLQFLFEYFSETQRNKGNFPGRFSGRQFSNSRSEMNVSTLELGDSALYLCASRLFREETQYFGPGTRLLVL.

The chain is built from TRBV5-8 and TRBJ2-3, with a tentative D call TRBD2 (5 bases). This CDR3 spans 15 amino acids. Trimming left V 0 bases short and J 7 bases short, with 15 bases between. The V gene's germline CDR1 is SGHTS and CDR2 YDEGEE. This CDR3 is CASSLAPGGFYTQYF. The CDR3 bases are TGTGCCAGCAGCTTGGCCCCAGGAGGCTTTTATACGCAGTATTTT.

The chain's CDR3 is CASSHTPGVAGGLSGNEQFF. The CDR3 DNA is TGCGCCAGCAGCCACACCCCGGGGGTAGCGGGAGGGCTGTCGGGCAATGAGCAGTTCTTC. The chain couples TRBV4-1 to TRBJ2-1, with 11 bases that match TRBD2. The CDR3 is made up of 20 amino acids. After removal of 3 bases from V and 6 bases from J, the junction contained 19 bases not matched to a gene. Germline CDR1 and CDR2: MGHRA and YSYEKL.

In this sample, this clone turned up once. V is TRBV4-1 and J is TRBJ2-3; 14 nucleotides line up with TRBD2. CDR1 and CDR2 from the germline V gene are MGHRA and YSYEKL. This CDR3 comprises 16 residues. After removal of 5 bases from V and 1 base from J, the junction contained 2 bases not matched to a gene. CDR3 amino acids: CASSLGLAGGTDTQYF. CDR3 nucleotide sequence: TGCGCCAGCAGCTTGGGACTAGCGGGAGGCACAGATACGCAGTATTTT.

The V gene is TRBV7-6, the J gene TRBJ2-5, with 11 bases that match TRBD2. The CDR3 runs to 16 residues. Per germline, CDR1 SGHVS and CDR2 FNYEAQ. Trimming cost V 1 base and J 1 base; bases outside gene matches: 2. CDR3 region: CASSLGGTSGQETQYF. Written as DNA, the CDR3 is TGTGCCAGCAGCTTAGGAGGGACTAGCGGCCAAGAGACCCAGTACTTC.

The chain carries TRBV5-1 and TRBJ2-3, with 11 bases that match TRBD1. Per germline, CDR1 SGHRS and CDR2 YFSETQ. The CDR3 loop spans 16 amino acids. V shed 4 bases, J shed 2 bases, and the junction held 6 bases outside the gene matches. The CDR3 region has the DNA TGCGCCAGCAGCATGGGACAGGGGGTTATCACAGATACGCAGTATTTT. Its protein is CASSMGQGVITDTQYF.

The genes are TRBV20-1 and TRBJ1-2; D gene uncertain. From germline, CDR1 is DFQATT and CDR2 SNEGSKA (reference sequence). V was cut by 3 bases and J by 5 bases, with 10 bases left in between. The CDR3 contains 12 residues. CDR3 residues: CSASVSQYGYTF. CDR3 nucleotides: TGCAGTGCTAGTGTATCACAGTATGGCTACACCTTC.

This clone was seen just once. The J gene is TRBJ1-2, the V gene TRBV18; D is ambiguous. This CDR3 has 14 residues. The V gene's germline CDR1 is KGHSH and CDR2 LQKENI. V was clipped by 3 bases and J by 5 bases, with 13 bases between them. This CDR3 is CASSPIDMEYGYTF. CDR3 in DNA: TGTGCCAGCTCACCCATCGACATGGAATATGGCTACACCTTC.

The rearrangement joins TRBV2 to TRBJ2-1; a possible D gene is TRBD1 (6 bases). The V gene lost 4 bases and the J gene lost 2 bases, with 15 bases spanning the gap. Germline lookup yields CDR1 SNHLY and CDR2 FYNNEI. This CDR3 contains 16 residues. CDR3 bases: TGTGCCAGCAGTGTATCTGGACAGTTCACCTACAATGAGCAGTTCTTC. This sequence encodes CASSVSGQFTYNEQFF. Together with reference TRBV2 and TRBJ2-1, the CDR3 gives the full variable domain: EPEVTQTPSHQVTQMGQEVILRCVPISNHLYFYWYRQILGQKVEFLVSFYNNEISEKSEIFDDQFSVERPDGSNFTLKIRSTKLEDSAMYFCASSVSGQFTYNEQFFGPGTRLTVL.